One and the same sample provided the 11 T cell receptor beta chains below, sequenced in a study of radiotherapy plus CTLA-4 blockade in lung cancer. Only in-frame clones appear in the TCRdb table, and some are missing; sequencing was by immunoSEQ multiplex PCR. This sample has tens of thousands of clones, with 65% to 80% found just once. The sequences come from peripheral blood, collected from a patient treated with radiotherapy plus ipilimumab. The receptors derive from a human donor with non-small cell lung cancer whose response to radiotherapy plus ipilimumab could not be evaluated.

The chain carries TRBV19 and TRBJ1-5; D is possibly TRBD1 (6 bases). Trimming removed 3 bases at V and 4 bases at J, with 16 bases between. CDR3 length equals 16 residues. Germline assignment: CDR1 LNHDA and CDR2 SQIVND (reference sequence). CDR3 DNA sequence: TGTGCCAGTAGTATGGTATTACAGGGAGAGAATCAGCCCCAGCATTTT. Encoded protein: CASSMVLQGENQPQHF.

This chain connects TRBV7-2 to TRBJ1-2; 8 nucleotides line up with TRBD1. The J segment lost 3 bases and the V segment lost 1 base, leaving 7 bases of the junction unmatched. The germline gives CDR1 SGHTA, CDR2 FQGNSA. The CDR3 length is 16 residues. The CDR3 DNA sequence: TGTGCCAGCAGCTTAGTTGGCAGGGGGCGCGACTATGGCTACACCTTC. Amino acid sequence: CASSLVGRGRDYGYTF.

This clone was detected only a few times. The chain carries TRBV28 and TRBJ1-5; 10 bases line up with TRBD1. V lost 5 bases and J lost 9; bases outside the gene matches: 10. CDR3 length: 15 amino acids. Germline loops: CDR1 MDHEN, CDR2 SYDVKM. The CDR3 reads CASSTGQGTLVPQHF. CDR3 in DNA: TGTGCCAGCAGTACGGGACAGGGGACGTTGGTGCCCCAGCATTTT. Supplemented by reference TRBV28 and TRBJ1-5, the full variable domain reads DVKVTQSSRYLVKRTGEKVFLECVQDMDHENMFWYRQDPGLGLRLIYFSYDVKMKEKGDIPEGYSVSREKKERFSLILESASTNQTSMYLCASSTGQGTLVPQHFGDGTRLSIL.

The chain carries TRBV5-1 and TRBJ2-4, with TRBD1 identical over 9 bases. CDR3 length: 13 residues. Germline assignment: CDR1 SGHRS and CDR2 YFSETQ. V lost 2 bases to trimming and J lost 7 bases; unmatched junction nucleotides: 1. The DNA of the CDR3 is TGCGCCAGCAGCTTAGACAGGGGGAACATTCAGTACTTC. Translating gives CASSLDRGNIQYF.

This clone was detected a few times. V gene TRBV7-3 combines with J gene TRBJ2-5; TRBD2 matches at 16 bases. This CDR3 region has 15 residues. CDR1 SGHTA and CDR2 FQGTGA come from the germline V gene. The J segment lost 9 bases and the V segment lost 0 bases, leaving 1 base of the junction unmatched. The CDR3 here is CASSLTGTSGRAQYF. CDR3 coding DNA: TGTGCCAGCAGCTTAACCGGGACTAGCGGGAGGGCCCAGTACTTC.

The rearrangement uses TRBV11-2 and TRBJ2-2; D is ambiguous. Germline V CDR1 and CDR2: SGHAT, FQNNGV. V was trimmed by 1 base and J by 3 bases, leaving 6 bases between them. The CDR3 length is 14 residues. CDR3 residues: CASSLGSYTGELFF. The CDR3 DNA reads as TGTGCCAGCAGCTTAGGTTCTTACACCGGGGAGCTGTTTTTT.

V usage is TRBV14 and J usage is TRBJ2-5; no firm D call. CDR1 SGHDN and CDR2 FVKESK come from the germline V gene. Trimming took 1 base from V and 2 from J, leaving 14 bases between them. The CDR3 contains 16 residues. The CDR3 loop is CASSQGLWAVQETQYF. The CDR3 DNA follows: TGTGCCAGCAGCCAAGGTCTTTGGGCAGTTCAAGAGACCCAGTACTTC.

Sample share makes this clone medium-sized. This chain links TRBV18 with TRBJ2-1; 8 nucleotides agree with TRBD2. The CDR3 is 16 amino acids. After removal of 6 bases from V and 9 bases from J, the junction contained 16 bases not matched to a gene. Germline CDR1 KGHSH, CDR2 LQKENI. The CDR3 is CASSFAGTSIAGEQFF. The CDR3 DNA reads TGTGCCAGCTCTTTCGCCGGGACTAGTATTGCCGGTGAGCAGTTCTTC.

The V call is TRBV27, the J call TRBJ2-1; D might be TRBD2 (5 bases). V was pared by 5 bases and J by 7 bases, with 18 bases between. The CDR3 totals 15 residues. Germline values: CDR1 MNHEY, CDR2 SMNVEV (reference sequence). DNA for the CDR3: TGTGCCAGCAGTCTCAACCGCCTGGGCGGGAATGAGCAGTTCTTC. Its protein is CASSLNRLGGNEQFF.

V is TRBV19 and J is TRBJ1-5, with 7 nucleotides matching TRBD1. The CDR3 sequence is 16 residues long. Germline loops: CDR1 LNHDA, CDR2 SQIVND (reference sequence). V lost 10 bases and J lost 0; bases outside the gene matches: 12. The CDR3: CAIGTVGPYSNQPQHF. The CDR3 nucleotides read TGTGCCATTGGGACAGTGGGGCCGTATAGCAATCAGCCCCAGCATTTT.

CDR3 loop: CASSGTDYGYTF. The DNA for the CDR3 is TGCGCCAGCAGCGGCACAGACTATGGCTACACCTTC. The chain combines TRBV5-1 with TRBJ1-2, with unresolved D. V lost 4 bases and J lost 3, with 7 bases in between. The CDR3 has 12 residues. CDR1 is SGHRS and CDR2 is YFSETQ in the germline V gene.